These T cell receptor beta chains were read from a single sample in a study of blood T cell repertoires in COVID-19. Sequencing used immunoSEQ multiplex PCR; TCRdb keeps in-frame clones, though not all of them. The sample records fewer than 250,000 clones, 80% being singletons. The sequenced sample was peripheral blood. These receptors all stem from a man between 60 and 75 years old with acute or convalescent COVID-19. The CDR3 runs from the conserved cysteine through the conserved F or W. Fields, in order: J gene, V gene, D gene, CDR3 protein, CDR3 DNA. The D gene is left open where the match is weak.

j_call: TRBJ2-1; v_call: TRBV24-1; d_call: TRBD2; cdr3_aa: CATSDPGLAGVREFF; cdr3_nt: TGTGCCACCAGTGACCCCGGACTAGCGGGAGTTCGGGAGTTCTTC
j_call: TRBJ2-1; v_call: TRBV7-2; d_call: NA; cdr3_aa: CASSLVGFSSYNEQFF; cdr3_nt: TGTGCCAGCAGCTTAGTCGGGTTTAGCTCCTACAATGAGCAGTTCTTC
j_call: TRBJ2-1; v_call: TRBV5-1; d_call: NA; cdr3_aa: CASSLQGAPYNEQFF; cdr3_nt: TGCGCCAGCAGCTTGCAAGGGGCCCCCTACAATGAGCAGTTCTTC
j_call: TRBJ2-1; v_call: TRBV4-3; d_call: TRBD2; cdr3_aa: CASSQNQAGGPNNEQFF; cdr3_nt: TGCGCCAGCAGCCAGAATCAGGCGGGGGGACCAAACAATGAGCAGTTCTTC
j_call: TRBJ1-1; v_call: TRBV10-3; d_call: TRBD1; cdr3_aa: CAISEPQMTGLGTEAFF; cdr3_nt: TGTGCCATCAGTGAGCCACAAATGACAGGGTTAGGCACTGAAGCTTTCTTT
j_call: TRBJ2-2; v_call: TRBV3-1/TRBV3-2; d_call: TRBD2; cdr3_aa: CVAGGPPGELFF; cdr3_nt: TGTGTAGCGGGAGGGCCCCCCGGGGAGCTGTTTTTT
j_call: TRBJ1-1; v_call: TRBV30; d_call: NA; cdr3_aa: CAWSVLNENTEAFF; cdr3_nt: TGTGCCTGGAGTGTACTAAACGAGAACACTGAAGCTTTCTTT
j_call: TRBJ1-1; v_call: TRBV2; d_call: NA; cdr3_aa: CASRWPRQGLHPMNTEAFF; cdr3_nt: TGTGCCAGCAGATGGCCCCGCCAGGGGCTCCACCCTATGAACACTGAAGCTTTCTTT
j_call: TRBJ2-1; v_call: TRBV6-5; d_call: NA; cdr3_aa: CASSRDSYNEQFF; cdr3_nt: TGTGCCAGCTCCCGGGACTCCTACAATGAGCAGTTCTTC
j_call: TRBJ1-4; v_call: TRBV9; d_call: TRBD1; cdr3_aa: CASSKTGAVEKLFF; cdr3_nt: TGTGCCAGCAGTAAGACAGGGGCTGTTGAAAAACTGTTTTTT
j_call: TRBJ2-3; v_call: TRBV11-3; d_call: TRBD2; cdr3_aa: CASSLSGGAGDTQYF; cdr3_nt: TGTGCCAGCAGCCTTAGCGGGGGGGCCGGAGATACGCAGTATTTT
j_call: TRBJ1-5; v_call: TRBV6-2/TRBV6-3; d_call: TRBD1; cdr3_aa: CASSYYGTGDQPQHF; cdr3_nt: TGTGCCAGCAGTTACTATGGGACAGGAGATCAGCCCCAGCATTTT